This T cell receptor (beta chain) derives from a study of CD8 T cells in Susac syndrome. CDR3 length equals 14 residues. Germline V gives CDR1 LGHNA, CDR2 YNFKEQ. With 5 bases clipped from V and 3 bases from J, the junction kept 4 bases outside the gene matches. This clonotype was detected a few times. The RNA, about 0.45 to 1 ug, was put through reverse transcription using random hexamers. A single record per CDR3 protein comes from TCRdb applying MiXCR to the immunoSEQ multiplex PCR reads. The sample includes about 300,000 distinct CDR3 sequences, almost 85% of them seen just once. This receptor was taken from a human donor with multiple sclerosis. The rearrangement links TRBV4-2 to TRBJ2-1; 7 positions match TRBD2. What was sequenced was CD8+ T cells from PBMCs. The CDR3 region has the DNA TGTGCCAGCAGCGTCCAGCGGGACTACAATGAGCAGTTCTTC. Translating gives CASSVQRDYNEQFF.